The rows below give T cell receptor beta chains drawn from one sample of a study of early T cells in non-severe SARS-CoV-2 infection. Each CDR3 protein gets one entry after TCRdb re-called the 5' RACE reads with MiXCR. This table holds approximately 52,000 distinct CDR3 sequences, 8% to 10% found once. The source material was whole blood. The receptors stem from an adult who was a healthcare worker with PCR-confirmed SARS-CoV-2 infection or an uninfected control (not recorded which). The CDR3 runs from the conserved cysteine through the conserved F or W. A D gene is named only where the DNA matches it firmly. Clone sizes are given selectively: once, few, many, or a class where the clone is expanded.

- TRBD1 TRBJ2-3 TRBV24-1 TGTGCCACCAGTGATCCAGGGGGACGGGGCACAGATACGCAGTATTTT CATSDPGGRGTDTQYF
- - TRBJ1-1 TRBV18 TGTGCCAGCTCACCAAGGACGGGGGAGAACACTGAAGCTTTCTTT CASSPRTGENTEAFF
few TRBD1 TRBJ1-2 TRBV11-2 TGTGCCAGCAGCCGGGACAGTTCCTATGGCTACACCTTC CASSRDSSYGYTF
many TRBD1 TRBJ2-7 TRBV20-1 TGCAGTGCTCTAGTGGGCGGGCAGGGGGCCGAGCAGTACTTC CSALVGGQGAEQYF
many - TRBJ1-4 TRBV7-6 TGTGCCAGCAGCTTAGGATATACTAATGAAAAACTGTTTTTT CASSLGYTNEKLFF
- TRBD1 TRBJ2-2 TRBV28 TGTGCCAGCAGTCGGGGACAGCTCGGGGAGCTGTTTTTT CASSRGQLGELFF
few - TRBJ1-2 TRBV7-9 TGTGCCAGCAGCTTAAAGGGCATAGCCAACTATGGCTACACCTTC CASSLKGIANYGYTF
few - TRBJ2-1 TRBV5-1 TGCGCCAGCAGCTTGGCCCTACCGCCATCCTACAATGAGCAGTTCTTC CASSLALPPSYNEQFF
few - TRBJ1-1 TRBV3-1 TGTGCCAGCAGCCAAGATAAAGGGACGGTGAACACTGAAGCTTTCTTT CASSQDKGTVNTEAFF
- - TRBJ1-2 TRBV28 TGTGCCAGCAGTGCAGTGGGATATGGCTACACCTTC CASSAVGYGYTF
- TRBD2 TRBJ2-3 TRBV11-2 TGTGCCAGCAGCTCAGCGGGGGGCCCCACAGATACGCAGTATTTT CASSSAGGPTDTQYF
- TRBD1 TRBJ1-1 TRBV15 TGTGCCACCAGCCTTGACAGGGACACTGAAGCTTTCTTT CATSLDRDTEAFF
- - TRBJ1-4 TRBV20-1 TGCAGTGCTGCGGTGGCAGGAGGTGAAAAACTGTTTTTT CSAAVAGGEKLFF
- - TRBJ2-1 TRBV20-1 TGCAGTGTACACCTAGCACCTTACAATGAGCAGTTCTTC CSVHLAPYNEQFF
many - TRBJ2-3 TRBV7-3 TGTGCCAGCAGCTTTCGAGACGGGCGTAATTTGGATACGCAGTATTTT CASSFRDGRNLDTQYF
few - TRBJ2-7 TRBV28 TGTGCCAGCAGTTCCCCCCCCCAATCCTACGAGCAGTACTTC CASSSPPQSYEQYF
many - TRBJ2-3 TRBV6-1 TGTGCCAGCAGGCGGACTCACAGCACAGATACGCAGTATTTT CASRRTHSTDTQYF
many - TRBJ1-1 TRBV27 TGTGCCAGCAGTTCCTATCAGGGGAACACTGAAGCTTTCTTT CASSSYQGNTEAFF
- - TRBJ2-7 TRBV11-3 TGTGCCAGCAGCTACCGGGGCCGCTTAACCTCCTACGAGCAGTACTTC CASSYRGRLTSYEQYF
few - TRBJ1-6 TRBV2 TGTGCCAGCAACGTTAACTTTAATTCACCCCTCCACTTT CASNVNFNSPLHF
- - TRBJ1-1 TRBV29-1 TGCAGCGTTTTTGCTCCGGGGGCCGAAGCTTTCTTT CSVFAPGAEAFF
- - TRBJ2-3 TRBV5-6 TGTGCCAGCAGCCTCTTCCGATTTAGCACAGATACGCAGTATTTT CASSLFRFSTDTQYF
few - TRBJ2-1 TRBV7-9 TGTGCCAGCAGCTTCCCTTTGGGAGGTGAGCAGTTCTTC CASSFPLGGEQFF
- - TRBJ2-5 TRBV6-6 TGTGCCAGCAGTCGGAGGGAGACCCAGTACTTC CASSRRETQYF
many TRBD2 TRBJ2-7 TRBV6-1 TGTGCCAGCAGTGAAGCGCTTCGGGGGACTAGCGGGAGGGCCTACGAGCAGTACTTC CASSEALRGTSGRAYEQYF
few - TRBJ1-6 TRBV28 TGTGCCAGCAGTTCCCTCCTTACACCCCTCCACTTT CASSSLLTPLHF